This T cell receptor beta chain appears in the sequencing data of a study of T cells in narcolepsy. Study-level findings and limits: HCRT-specific and TRIB2-specific autoreactive clonotypes appeared among same-patient CSF and blood CD4+ clonotypes. Healthy controls reportedly lacked the autoreactive clonotypes serially found in patients' blood. Autoreactive clone sequences were missing from some blood memory CD4+ repertoires.

The CDR3 sequence is 13 residues long. Trimming shortened V by 6 bases and J by 6 bases, and 13 bases separated the two germline ends. Germline loops: CDR1 SGHTA, CDR2 FQGNSA. As for this clone: Its cognate antigen is unknown.

Sequencing was performed with immunoSEQ multiplex PCR; in TCRdb, only in-frame clones are kept and a portion is missing. The table lists under 30,000 clones, 75% to 90% of them singletons. The receptor was isolated from a human donor with narcolepsy. The rearrangement links TRBV7-2 to TRBJ2-3; perhaps TRBD2 as D (6 bases). The sample was CD45RA- memory CD4+ T cells from PBMCs. The CDR3 DNA reads as TGTGCCAGCAGTCGTGGGCGGGATGATACGCAGTATTTT. Encoded protein: CASSRGRDDTQYF. The complete variable domain, with remaining parts taken from reference TRBV7-2 and TRBJ2-3, reads GAGVSQSPSNKVTEKGKDVELRCDPISGHTALYWYRQSLGQGLEFLIYFQGNSAPDKSGLPSDRFSAERTGGSVSTLTIQRTQQEDSAVYLCASSRGRDDTQYFGPGTRLTVL.